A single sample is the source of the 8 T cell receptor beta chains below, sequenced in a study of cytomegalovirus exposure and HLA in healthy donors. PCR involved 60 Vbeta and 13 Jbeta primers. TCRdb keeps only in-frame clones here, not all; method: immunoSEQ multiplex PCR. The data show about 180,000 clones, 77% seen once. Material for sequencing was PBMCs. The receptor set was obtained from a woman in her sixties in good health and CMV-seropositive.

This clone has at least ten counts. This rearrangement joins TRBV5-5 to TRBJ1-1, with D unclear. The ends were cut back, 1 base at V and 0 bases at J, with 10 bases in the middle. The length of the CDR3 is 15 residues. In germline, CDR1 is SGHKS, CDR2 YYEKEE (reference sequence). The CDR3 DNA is TGTGCCAGCAGCTTGATTTCAACGGTGAACACTGAAGCTTTCTTT. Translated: CASSLISTVNTEAFF.

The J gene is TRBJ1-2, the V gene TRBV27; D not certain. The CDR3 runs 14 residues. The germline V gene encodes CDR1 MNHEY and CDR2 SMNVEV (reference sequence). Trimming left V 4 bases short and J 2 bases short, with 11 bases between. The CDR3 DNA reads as TGTGCCAGCAGTTCAAGTCCGGGGAACTATGGCTACACCTTC. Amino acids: CASSSSPGNYGYTF.

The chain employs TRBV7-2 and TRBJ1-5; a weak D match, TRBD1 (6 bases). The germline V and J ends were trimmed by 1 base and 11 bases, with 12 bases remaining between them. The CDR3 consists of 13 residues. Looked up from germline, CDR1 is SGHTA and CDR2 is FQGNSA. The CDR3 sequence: CASSLGTGSAQHF. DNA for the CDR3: TGTGCCAGCAGCTTAGGAACAGGGTCAGCCCAGCATTTT.

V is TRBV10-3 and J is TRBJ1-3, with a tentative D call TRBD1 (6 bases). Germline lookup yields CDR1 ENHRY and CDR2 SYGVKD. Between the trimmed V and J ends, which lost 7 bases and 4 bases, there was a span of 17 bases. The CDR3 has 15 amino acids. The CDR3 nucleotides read TGTGCCATCACTCAAGGACAGATGGTGGGAAACACCATATATTTT. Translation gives CAITQGQMVGNTIYF.

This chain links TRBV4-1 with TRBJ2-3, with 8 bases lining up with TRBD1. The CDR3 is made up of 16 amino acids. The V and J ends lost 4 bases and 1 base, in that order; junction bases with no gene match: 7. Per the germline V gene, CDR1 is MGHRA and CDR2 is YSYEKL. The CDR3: CASSLAGTGGTDTQYF. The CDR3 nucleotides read TGCGCCAGCAGCCTAGCTGGGACAGGAGGCACAGATACGCAGTATTTT.

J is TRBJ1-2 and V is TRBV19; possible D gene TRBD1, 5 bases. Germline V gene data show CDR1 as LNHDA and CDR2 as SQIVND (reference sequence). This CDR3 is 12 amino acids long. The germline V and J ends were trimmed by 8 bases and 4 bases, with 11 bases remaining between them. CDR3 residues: CASGSGSYGYTF. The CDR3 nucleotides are TGTGCCAGTGGCTCAGGGTCCTATGGCTACACCTTC.

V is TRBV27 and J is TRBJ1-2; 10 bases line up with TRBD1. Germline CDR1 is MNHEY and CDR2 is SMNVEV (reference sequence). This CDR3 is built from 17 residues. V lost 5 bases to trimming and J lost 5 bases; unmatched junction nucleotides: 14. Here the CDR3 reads CASSLYPPTGGGYGYTF. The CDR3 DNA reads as TGTGCCAGCAGTCTATACCCCCCGACAGGGGGCGGATATGGCTACACCTTC.

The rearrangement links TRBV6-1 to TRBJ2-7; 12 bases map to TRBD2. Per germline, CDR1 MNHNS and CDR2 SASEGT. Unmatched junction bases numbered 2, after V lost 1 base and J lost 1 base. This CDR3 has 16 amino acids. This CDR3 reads CASSEGLAGVSYEQYF. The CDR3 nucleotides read TGTGCCAGCAGTGAAGGACTAGCGGGGGTATCCTACGAGCAGTACTTC.